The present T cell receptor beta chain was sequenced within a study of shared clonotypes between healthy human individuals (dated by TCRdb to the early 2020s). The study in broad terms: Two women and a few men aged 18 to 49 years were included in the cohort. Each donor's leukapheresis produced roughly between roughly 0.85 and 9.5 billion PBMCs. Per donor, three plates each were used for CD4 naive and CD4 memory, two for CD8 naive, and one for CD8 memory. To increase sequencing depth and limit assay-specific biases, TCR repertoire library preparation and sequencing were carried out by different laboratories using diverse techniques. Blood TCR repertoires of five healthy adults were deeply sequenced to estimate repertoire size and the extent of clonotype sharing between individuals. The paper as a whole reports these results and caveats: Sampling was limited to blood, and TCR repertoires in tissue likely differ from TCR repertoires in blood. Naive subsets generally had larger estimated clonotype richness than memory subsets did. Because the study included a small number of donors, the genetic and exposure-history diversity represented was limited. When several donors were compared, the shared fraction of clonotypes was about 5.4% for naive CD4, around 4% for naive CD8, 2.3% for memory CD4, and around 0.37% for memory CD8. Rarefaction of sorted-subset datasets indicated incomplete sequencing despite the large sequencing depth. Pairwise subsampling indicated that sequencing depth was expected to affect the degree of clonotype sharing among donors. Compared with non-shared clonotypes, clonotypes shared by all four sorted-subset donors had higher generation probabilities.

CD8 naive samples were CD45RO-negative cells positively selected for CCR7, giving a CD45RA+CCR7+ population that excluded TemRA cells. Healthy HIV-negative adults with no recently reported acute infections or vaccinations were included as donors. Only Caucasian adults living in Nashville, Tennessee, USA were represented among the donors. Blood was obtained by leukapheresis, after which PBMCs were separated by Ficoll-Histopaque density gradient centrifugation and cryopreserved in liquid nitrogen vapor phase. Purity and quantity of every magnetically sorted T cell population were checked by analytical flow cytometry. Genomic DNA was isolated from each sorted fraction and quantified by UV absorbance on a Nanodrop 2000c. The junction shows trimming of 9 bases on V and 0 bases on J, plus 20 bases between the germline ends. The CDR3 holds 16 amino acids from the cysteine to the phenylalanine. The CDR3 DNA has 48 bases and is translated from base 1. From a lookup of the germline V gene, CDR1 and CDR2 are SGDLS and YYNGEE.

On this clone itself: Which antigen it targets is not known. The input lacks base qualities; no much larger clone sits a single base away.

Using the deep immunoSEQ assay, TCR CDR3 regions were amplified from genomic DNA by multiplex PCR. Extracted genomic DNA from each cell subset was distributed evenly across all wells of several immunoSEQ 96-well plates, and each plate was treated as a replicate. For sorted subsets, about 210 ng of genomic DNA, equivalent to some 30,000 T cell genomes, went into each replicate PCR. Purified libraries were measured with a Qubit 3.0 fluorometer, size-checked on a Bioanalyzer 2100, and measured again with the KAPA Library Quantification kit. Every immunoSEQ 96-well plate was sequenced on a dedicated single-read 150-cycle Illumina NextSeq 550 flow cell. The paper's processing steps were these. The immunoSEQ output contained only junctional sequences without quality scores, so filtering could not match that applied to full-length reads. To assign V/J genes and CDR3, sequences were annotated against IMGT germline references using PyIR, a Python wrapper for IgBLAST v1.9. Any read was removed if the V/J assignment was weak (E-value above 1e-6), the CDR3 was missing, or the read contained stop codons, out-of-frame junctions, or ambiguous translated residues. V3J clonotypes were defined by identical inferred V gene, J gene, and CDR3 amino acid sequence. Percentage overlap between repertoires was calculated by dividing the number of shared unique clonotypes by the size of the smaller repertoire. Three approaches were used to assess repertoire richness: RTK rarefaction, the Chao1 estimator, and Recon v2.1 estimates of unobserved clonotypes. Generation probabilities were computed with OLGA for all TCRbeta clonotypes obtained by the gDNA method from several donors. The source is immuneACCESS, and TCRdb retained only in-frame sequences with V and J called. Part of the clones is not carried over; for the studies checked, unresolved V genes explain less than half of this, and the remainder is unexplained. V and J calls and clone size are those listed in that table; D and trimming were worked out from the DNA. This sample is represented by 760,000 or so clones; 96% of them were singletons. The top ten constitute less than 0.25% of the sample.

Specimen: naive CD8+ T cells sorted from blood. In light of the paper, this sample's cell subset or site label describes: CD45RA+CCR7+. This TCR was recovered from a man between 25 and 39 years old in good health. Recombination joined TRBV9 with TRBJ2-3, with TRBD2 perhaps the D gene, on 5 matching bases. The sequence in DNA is TGTGCCAACCTAACCCTACCAGCGGAAAGCACAGATACGCAGTATTTT. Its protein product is CANLTLPAESTDTQYF.